These 22 T cell receptor beta chains were all obtained from the same sample, sequenced in a study of T-cell memory formation after mild COVID-19. A single record per CDR3 protein comes from TCRdb applying MiXCR to the 5' RACE reads. The sample includes roughly 250,000 distinct CDR3 sequences, over 15% of them seen just once. Sequenced material: PBMCs or a T cell subset sorted from them (not recorded which). These receptor sequences come from a man between 18 and 29 years old who had mild COVID-19 (a few samples of this study predate the infection). Cell type and time point are not known.

At least ten counts were recorded for this clonotype. The chain couples TRBV4-2 to TRBJ2-7; 13 positions agree with TRBD2. Germline trimming cut 3 bases from V and 4 bases from J; bases unmatched to any gene: 3. The CDR3 runs to 15 residues. Germline CDR1 and CDR2: LGHNA and YNFKEQ. The CDR3 reads CASSQETSGGYEQYF. The CDR3 coding sequence is TGTGCCAGCAGCCAGGAGACTAGCGGGGGGTACGAGCAGTACTTC.

The table lists this clonotype with a few counts. The V call is TRBV12-3 or TRBV12-4, the J call TRBJ2-4; D unresolved. V lost 5 bases to trimming and J lost 1 base, with 9 bases between them. This CDR3 has 14 amino acids. The CDR3 here is CASSPWSAKNIQYF. In DNA form, the CDR3 reads TGTGCCAGCAGTCCATGGTCCGCCAAAAACATTCAGTACTTC.

V and J are TRBV7-2 and TRBJ1-1, with 8 bases lining up with TRBD1. V lost 5 bases and J lost 5; bases outside the gene matches: 10. CDR1 and CDR2 from the germline V gene are SGHTA and FQGNSA. The length of the CDR3 is 15 residues. The CDR3 loop reads CASSPQARGQTEAFF. As DNA, the CDR3 is TGTGCCAGCAGCCCCCAAGCCAGGGGGCAGACTGAAGCTTTCTTT.

The chain recombines TRBV9 with TRBJ1-1; D remains unclear. Germline lookup yields CDR1 SGDLS and CDR2 YYNGEE. The CDR3 totals 13 residues. V shed 0 bases and J shed 4 bases, with 7 bases lying between them. CDR3 coding DNA: TGTGCCAGCAGCGTAGAAATGAGCACTGAAGCTTTCTTT. This encodes CASSVEMSTEAFF.

The table lists this clonotype with a few counts. This chain connects TRBV20-1 to TRBJ1-1, with D unclear. CDR3 length: 13 amino acids. The V gene lost 2 bases and the J gene lost 3 bases, with 10 bases spanning the gap. Germline V gene sequence: CDR1 DFQATT, CDR2 SNEGSKA (reference sequence). The CDR3 coding sequence is TGCAGTGCTAGAAGGCCGGACCACACTGAAGCTTTCTTT. This sequence encodes CSARRPDHTEAFF.

The chain carries TRBV5-1 and TRBJ2-7; 10 positions match TRBD1. The trim removed 2 bases at V and 7 bases at J, leaving 9 bases unmatched. CDR1 and CDR2 from the germline V gene are SGHRS and YFSETQ. CDR3 length: 15 residues. The CDR3: CASSFEGQGRREQYF. The CDR3 nucleotides read TGCGCCAGCAGCTTCGAGGGACAGGGGAGAAGGGAGCAGTACTTC.

Only a few counts were recorded for this clonotype. V is TRBV29-1 and J is TRBJ1-1; 9 bases line up with TRBD1. The J segment lost 5 bases and the V segment lost 1 base, leaving 5 bases of the junction unmatched. CDR3 length equals 14 residues. Germline V gene data show CDR1 as SQVTM and CDR2 as ANQGSEA. DNA for the CDR3: TGCAGCGTTGAAGCTGTGACAGGGGGAACTGAAGCTTTCTTT. As protein: CSVEAVTGGTEAFF.

V usage is TRBV2 and J usage is TRBJ2-5; unclear D gene. Germline values: CDR1 SNHLY, CDR2 FYNNEI. This CDR3 comprises 12 residues. Trimming removed 6 bases at V and 2 bases at J, with 7 bases between. CDR3 sequence (DNA): TGTGCCAGCAGGGCGGATCAAGAGACCCAGTACTTC. It is translated as CASRADQETQYF.

This rearrangement joins TRBV20-1 to TRBJ1-1; 9 bases agree with TRBD1. V lost 3 bases, J lost 6 bases, and 17 bases stayed unmatched. CDR3 length: 17 residues. The germline V gene has CDR1 DFQATT and CDR2 SNEGSKA (reference sequence). The CDR3 is CSARGARGTGIISEAFF. CDR3 sequence (DNA): TGCAGTGCTAGGGGAGCTAGGGGGACAGGGATAATCTCTGAAGCTTTCTTT.

This chain links TRBV12-3 or TRBV12-4 with TRBJ2-2; 8 bases match TRBD1. With V trimmed by 7 bases and J by 6 bases, 4 bases remained unmatched. The CDR3 is made up of 13 amino acids. The DNA for the CDR3 is TGTGCCAGCAAGCCGACAGGGGCCGGGGAGCTGTTTTTT. As protein: CASKPTGAGELFF.

The chain links TRBV9 to TRBJ1-6, with TRBD1 identical over 10 bases. The trim removed 6 bases at V and 6 bases at J, leaving 3 bases unmatched. The CDR3 is 14 amino acids. The germline V gene has CDR1 SGDLS and CDR2 YYNGEE. The CDR3 bases are TGTGCCAGCACCCGGGACAGGGGTAATTCACCCCTCCACTTT. Encoded protein: CASTRDRGNSPLHF.

Here the CDR3 DNA reads TGTGCTAGTGGTTTAAGTACAGGCTCTGGCGACGAGCAGTACGTC. As protein: CASGLSTGSGDEQYV. V and J are TRBV12-5 and TRBJ2-7; D is perhaps TRBD1 (5 bases). The V gene lost 3 bases and the J gene lost 5 bases, with 17 bases spanning the gap. CDR1 is LGHNT and CDR2 is FRNRAP in the germline V gene. The CDR3 covers 15 residues.

DNA for the CDR3: TGTGCCAGCAGCCCCAGTTGGGGGTTAGGTTACGAGCAGTACTTC. It translates to CASSPSWGLGYEQYF. The chain recombines TRBV7-6 with TRBJ2-7; D possibly matches TRBD1 or TRBD2 (5 bases each). The CDR3 length is 15 residues. Germline V gene sequence: CDR1 SGHVS, CDR2 FNYEAQ. V was cut by 5 bases and J by 4 bases, with 18 bases left in between.

This clonotype came up a few times. The chain has TRBV5-4 and TRBJ2-2, with D unresolved. Per germline, CDR1 SGHNT and CDR2 YYREEE (reference sequence). The CDR3 is 16 residues long. V lost 4 bases and J 0 bases, leaving 13 bases between the germline ends. The CDR3 DNA sequence: TGTGCCAGCAGCGAGGTTAATCTAGCGAACACCGGGGAGCTGTTTTTT. This translates into CASSEVNLANTGELFF.

This clonotype was observed a few times. The V and J genes are TRBV5-6 and TRBJ1-2, with 7 bases lining up with TRBD1. Germline CDR1 SGHDT, CDR2 YYEEEE. J gave up 1 base and V 4 bases, and 10 bases lay outside the gene matches. The CDR3 length is 16 residues. This CDR3 is CASSSTGTVFNYGYTF. The CDR3 region has the DNA TGTGCCAGCAGCAGTACCGGGACAGTGTTTAACTATGGCTACACCTTC.

The chain uses TRBV7-2 and TRBJ2-6; D not resolved. The length of the CDR3 is 13 residues. V gave up 1 base and J gave up 4 bases, with 2 bases separating them. CDR1 is SGHTA and CDR2 is FQGNSA in the germline V gene. CDR3 nucleotide sequence: TGTGCCAGCAGCTTAGAAGGGGCCAACGTCCTGACTTTC. It is translated as CASSLEGANVLTF.

This clonotype occurred a few times. The rearrangement uses TRBV5-4 and TRBJ1-1; tentative D call: TRBD1 (5 bases). The CDR3 consists of 15 residues. CDR1 is SGHNT and CDR2 is YYREEE in the germline V gene (reference sequence). V was shortened by 0 bases and J by 4 bases, with 13 bases between the two germline ends. CDR3 DNA sequence: TGTGCCAGCAGCTTGGGGGGCAGGGTGCGCACTGAAGCTTTCTTT. Translated, it gives CASSLGGRVRTEAFF.

In this sample, this clonotype turned up a few times. The V gene is TRBV15, the J gene TRBJ2-5; a possible D gene is TRBD2 (5 bases). Germline loops: CDR1 LNHNV, CDR2 YYDKDF (reference sequence). The length of the CDR3 is 14 residues. The germline V and J ends were trimmed by 0 bases and 4 bases, with 9 bases remaining between them. The CDR3 here is CATSREAGSETQYF. The DNA of the CDR3 is TGTGCCACCAGCAGAGAGGCGGGTTCAGAGACCCAGTACTTC.

The V gene is TRBV20-1, the J gene TRBJ2-7; either TRBD1 or TRBD2 may supply D (6 bases each). The CDR3 is 13 amino acids. CDR1 and CDR2 (germline): DFQATT, SNEGSKA (reference sequence). V lost 1 base, J lost 6 bases, and 13 bases lay in between. The CDR3 loop reads CSARGTGGGEQYF. The CDR3 DNA sequence: TGCAGTGCTAGAGGTACCGGGGGCGGCGAGCAGTACTTC.

The chain employs TRBV5-1 and TRBJ2-2; D is possibly TRBD2 (5 bases). Germline V lookup: CDR1 SGHRS, CDR2 YFSETQ. The CDR3 runs 14 residues. Trimming cost V 7 bases and J 0 bases, with 10 bases left between them. The CDR3 DNA follows: TGCGCCAGCCGGGGAGTAGCGAACACCGGGGAGCTGTTTTTT. The encoded protein is CASRGVANTGELFF. The full variable domain, its missing parts supplied by reference TRBV5-1 and TRBJ2-2, is KAGVTQTPRYLIKTRGQQVTLSCSPISGHRSVSWYQQTPGQGLQFLFEYFSETQRNKGNFPGRFSGRQFSNSRSEMNVSTLELGDSALYLCASRGVANTGELFFGEGSRLTVL.

This clonotype has only a few counts. The V and J genes are TRBV7-2 and TRBJ2-3, with TRBD2 matching over 9 bases. The CDR3 totals 17 residues. Germline CDR1 and CDR2: SGHTA and FQGNSA. Losses at the gene ends were 5 bases for V and 5 bases for J; bases not matched to a gene: 14. This CDR3 is CASSGRGRGGAGDTQYF. The CDR3 DNA sequence: TGTGCCAGCAGCGGACGGGGGCGCGGGGGGGCCGGAGATACGCAGTATTTT.

CDR3 sequence reads: CASRLSGSTDTQYF. CDR3 in DNA: TGTGCCAGCAGGCTTAGCGGGAGCACAGATACGCAGTATTTT. The chain combines TRBV7-2 with TRBJ2-3, with 7 bases matching TRBD2. CDR3 size: 14 residues. The J segment lost 0 bases and the V segment lost 6 bases, leaving 3 bases of the junction unmatched. The germline V gene has CDR1 SGHTA and CDR2 FQGNSA.